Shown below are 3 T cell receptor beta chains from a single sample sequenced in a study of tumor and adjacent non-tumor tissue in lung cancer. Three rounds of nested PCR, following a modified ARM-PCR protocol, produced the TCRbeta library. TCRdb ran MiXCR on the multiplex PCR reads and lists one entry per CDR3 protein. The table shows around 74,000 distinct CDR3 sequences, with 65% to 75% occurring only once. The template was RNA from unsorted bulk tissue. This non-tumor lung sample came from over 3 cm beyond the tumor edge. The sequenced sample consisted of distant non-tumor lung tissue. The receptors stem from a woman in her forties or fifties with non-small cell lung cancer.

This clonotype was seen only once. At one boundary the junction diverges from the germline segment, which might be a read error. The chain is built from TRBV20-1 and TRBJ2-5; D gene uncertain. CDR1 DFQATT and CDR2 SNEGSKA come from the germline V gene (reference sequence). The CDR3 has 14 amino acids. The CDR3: CSAQYPVIQETQYF. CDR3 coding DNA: TGCAGTGCCCAGTACCCCGTGATCCAAGAGACCCAGTATTTC.

The CDR3 coding sequence is TGTGCCAGCAGCCGATCAGCCAGGGGGCTAGCGGGTGACAATGAGCAGTTCTTC. Translating it yields CASSRSARGLAGDNEQFF. The chain carries TRBV6-2 or TRBV6-3 and TRBJ2-1, with D perhaps matching TRBD1 or TRBD2 (8 bases each). There are 18 residues in the CDR3. The V gene lost 6 bases and the J gene lost 5 bases, with 26 bases spanning the gap. The germline V gene encodes CDR1 MNHEY and CDR2 SVGEGT.

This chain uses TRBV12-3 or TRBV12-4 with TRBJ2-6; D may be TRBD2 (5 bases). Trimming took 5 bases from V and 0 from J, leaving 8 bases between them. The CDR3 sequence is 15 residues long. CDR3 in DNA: TGTGCCAGCAGTCCCGGGGACTCTGGGGCCAACGTCCTGACTTTC. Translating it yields CASSPGDSGANVLTF.